One and the same sample provided the 22 T cell receptor beta chains below, sequenced in a study of blood T cell repertoires in COVID-19. Generated by immunoSEQ multiplex PCR, the TCRdb table keeps only in-frame clones and is missing some. The sample carries fewer than 250,000 clones, roughly 84% recorded once. The specimen sequenced was PBMCs or T cells enriched from blood (not recorded which). The receptors stem from a man aged 25 to 45 in a cohort exposed to, infected with or recovered from COVID-19 (not recorded which).

This rearrangement joins TRBV11-2 to TRBJ2-1; 7 nucleotides agree with TRBD2. The germline V gene encodes CDR1 SGHAT and CDR2 FQNNGV. Trimming cost V 6 bases and J 11 bases; bases outside gene matches: 7. This CDR3 region has 12 residues. The CDR3 DNA sequence: TGTGCCAGCAGGCCTAGCGGATATAAGCAGTTCTTC. Translation gives CASRPSGYKQFF.

The chain has TRBV4-3 and TRBJ2-7; TRBD2 matches at 8 bases. Germline CDR1 is LGHNA and CDR2 is YSLEER. This CDR3 is 14 amino acids long. Trimming cost V 1 base and J 3 bases; bases outside gene matches: 2. CDR3 DNA: TGCGCCAGCAGCCAAGCACTAGCGGTCTACGAGCAGTACTTC. Translation: CASSQALAVYEQYF.

V is TRBV3-1 (or the pseudogene TRBV3-2) and J is TRBJ1-6, with D unresolved. V lost 2 bases and J 1 base, leaving 6 bases between the germline ends. This CDR3 is 15 amino acids long. Germline V gene data show CDR1 as LGHDT and CDR2 as YNNKEL (reference sequence). CDR3 region: CASSQSRSYNSPLHF. The CDR3 bases are TGTGCCAGCAGCCAATCTAGATCCTATAATTCACCCCTCCACTTT.

This chain connects TRBV19 to TRBJ1-1; 7 bases line up with TRBD1. V gave up 7 bases and J gave up 6 bases; unmatched junction bases: 17. CDR1 is LNHDA and CDR2 is SQIVND in the germline V gene (reference sequence). The CDR3 has 16 amino acids. The CDR3 loop reads CASTRQGTPLGPEAFF. As DNA, the CDR3 is TGTGCCAGTACCAGACAGGGTACCCCCTTAGGACCTGAAGCTTTCTTT.

For the CDR3, the DNA is TGTGCCAGCAGTGCGGGACTAGCGGGGCTTCCCTGGGAGACCCAGTACTTC. Protein: CASSAGLAGLPWETQYF. This sequence joins TRBV27 and TRBJ2-5; TRBD2 matches at 13 bases. CDR3 size: 17 residues. J gave up 5 bases and V 5 bases, and 11 bases lay outside the gene matches. Germline-derived CDR1 and CDR2 are MNHEY and SMNVEV (reference sequence).

The chain uses TRBV7-3 and TRBJ2-1, with 8 nucleotides matching TRBD1. V dropped 4 bases and J dropped 3; count of bases not matched to a gene: 5. Per the germline V gene, CDR1 is SGHTA and CDR2 is FQGTGA. CDR3 length: 15 amino acids. The CDR3, as DNA: TGTGCCAGCAGCTCGACAGGGGCAGGCTACAATGAGCAGTTCTTC. Translated: CASSSTGAGYNEQFF.

V usage is TRBV5-1 and J usage is TRBJ2-5; TRBD2 is a possible D gene (5 bases). The CDR3 runs 16 residues. Germline V gene data show CDR1 as SGHRS and CDR2 as YFSETQ. V was trimmed by 4 bases and J by 3 bases, leaving 19 bases between them. The CDR3 nucleotides are TGCGCCAGCAGCGCTTTGCCGGGATCGAGGGAAGAGACCCAGTACTTC. Encoded protein: CASSALPGSREETQYF.

The chain joins TRBV7-6 to TRBJ1-3, with TRBD1 matching 11 bases. Germline CDR1 reads SGHVS; CDR2 reads FNYEAQ. The CDR3 has 16 amino acids. The V and J ends lost 6 bases and 2 bases, in that order; junction bases with no gene match: 6. CDR3 sequence reads: CASSRGTGGTGNTIYF. The CDR3 DNA sequence: TGTGCCAGCAGTCGAGGGACAGGGGGAACTGGAAACACCATATATTTT.

The rearrangement uses TRBV29-1 and TRBJ2-1, with D perhaps TRBD2 (6 bases). Germline-derived CDR1 and CDR2 are SQVTM and ANQGSEA. V lost 5 bases, J lost 0 bases, and 14 bases lay in between. This CDR3 region has 15 residues. The CDR3 DNA sequence: TGCAGCGTTTTCTTAGCGGTAAGCTCCTACAATGAGCAGTTCTTC. Encoded protein: CSVFLAVSSYNEQFF.

The V gene is TRBV28, the J gene TRBJ2-7, with D possibly matching TRBD1 (5 bases). CDR1 and CDR2 from the germline V gene are MDHEN and SYDVKM. The CDR3 is 16 amino acids. The germline V and J ends were trimmed by 6 bases and 0 bases, with 18 bases remaining between them. CDR3 in DNA: TGTGCCAGCAGCTTCCTCGACAGATTCAACTCCTACGAGCAGTACTTC. Encoded protein: CASSFLDRFNSYEQYF. The full variable domain, its missing parts supplied by reference TRBV28 and TRBJ2-7, is DVKVTQSSRYLVKRTGEKVFLECVQDMDHENMFWYRQDPGLGLRLIYFSYDVKMKEKGDIPEGYSVSREKKERFSLILESASTNQTSMYLCASSFLDRFNSYEQYFGPGTRLTVT.

The chain joins TRBV7-8 to TRBJ1-6, with 9 nucleotides matching TRBD1. The germline V gene encodes CDR1 SGHVS and CDR2 FQNEAQ. Unmatched junction bases numbered 9, after V lost 5 bases and J lost 7 bases. There are 16 residues in the CDR3. The CDR3 here is CASSLGQGSLNSPLHF. The CDR3 DNA reads TGTGCCAGCAGCCTAGGACAGGGGTCTCTCAATTCACCCCTCCACTTT.

V is TRBV7-9 and J is TRBJ1-2; TRBD1 agrees at 9 bases. Losses at the gene ends were 2 bases for V and 5 bases for J; bases not matched to a gene: 3. The V gene's germline CDR1 is SEHNR and CDR2 FQNEAQ (reference sequence). This CDR3 contains 14 residues. CDR3 in DNA: TGTGCCAGCAGCTTAAAGACAGGGGGGTATGGCTACACCTTC. It translates to CASSLKTGGYGYTF. The entire variable domain, with the rest obtained from reference TRBV7-9 and TRBJ1-2, is as follows: DTGVSQNPRHKITKRGQNVTFRCDPISEHNRLYWYRQTLGQGPEFLTYFQNEAQLEKSRLLSDRFSAERPKGSFSTLEIQRTEQGDSAMYLCASSLKTGGYGYTFGSGTRLTVV.

V is TRBV7-3 and J is TRBJ2-7; TRBD2 aligns across 15 bases. CDR1 is SGHTA and CDR2 is FQGTGA in the germline V gene. The CDR3 loop spans 17 amino acids. V lost 5 bases to trimming and J lost 5 bases; unmatched junction nucleotides: 10. CDR3 residues: CASSLWTSGRAIHEQYF. CDR3 DNA: TGTGCCAGCAGCCTATGGACTAGCGGGAGGGCCATCCACGAGCAGTACTTC.

The J gene is TRBJ1-3, the V gene TRBV7-9; D might be TRBD1 (5 bases). The CDR3 runs 15 residues. The germline V gene encodes CDR1 SEHNR and CDR2 FQNEAQ (reference sequence). The V end lost 5 bases, the J end lost 0 bases, and 11 bases lay between the germline ends. CDR3 region: CASSPGTFSGNTIYF. CDR3 nucleotides: TGTGCCAGCAGCCCTGGGACTTTCTCTGGAAACACCATATATTTT.

The chain links TRBV3-1 (or the pseudogene TRBV3-2) to TRBJ2-7; TRBD1 aligns across 12 bases. CDR1 LGHDT and CDR2 YNNKEL come from the germline V gene (reference sequence). This CDR3 comprises 15 residues. The J segment lost 4 bases and the V segment lost 1 base, leaving 2 bases of the junction unmatched. The CDR3 is CASSQGDRGRYEQYF. The CDR3, as DNA: TGTGCCAGCAGCCAAGGGGACAGGGGGCGTTACGAGCAGTACTTC.

V usage is TRBV13 and J usage is TRBJ2-1, with D possibly being TRBD2 (6 bases). This CDR3 spans 17 amino acids. The V gene lost 5 bases and the J gene lost 8 bases, with 25 bases spanning the gap. The germline CDR1 and CDR2 sequences are PRHDT and FYEKMQ (reference sequence). The CDR3 spells CASSPQATEGYAHEQFF. DNA of the CDR3: TGTGCCAGCAGCCCGCAGGCCACGGAGGGGTATGCTCATGAGCAGTTCTTC. Full variable domain (rest looked up from reference TRBV13 and TRBJ2-1): AAGVIQSPRHLIKEKRETATLKCYPIPRHDTVYWYQQGPGQDPQFLISFYEKMQSDKGSIPDRFSAQQFSDYHSELNMSSLELGDSALYFCASSPQATEGYAHEQFFGPGTRLTVL.

The chain uses TRBV5-1 and TRBJ1-2; TRBD1 matches at 9 bases. The CDR3 length is 14 residues. V was clipped by 0 bases and J by 12 bases; unmatched bases: 9. Germline V gene lookup returns CDR1 SGHRS and CDR2 YFSETQ. The CDR3 region has the DNA TGCGCCAGCAGCTTGGGAGGACAGGGGTTTGTGGACACCTTC. This encodes CASSLGGQGFVDTF. Complete variable domain (other parts from reference TRBV5-1 and TRBJ1-2): KAGVTQTPRYLIKTRGQQVTLSCSPISGHRSVSWYQQTPGQGLQFLFEYFSETQRNKGNFPGRFSGRQFSNSRSEMNVSTLELGDSALYLCASSLGGQGFVDTFGSGTRLTVV.

This chain uses TRBV27 with TRBJ2-2; the D gene is possibly TRBD1 (6 bases). Trimming left V 6 bases short and J 3 bases short, with 14 bases between. Germline CDR1 is MNHEY and CDR2 is SMNVEV (reference sequence). The CDR3 contains 15 residues. The CDR3 spells CASSIRDTYTGELFF. CDR3 bases: TGTGCCAGCAGCATCCGGGACACCTACACCGGGGAGCTGTTTTTT.

The CDR3 DNA reads as TGTGCCAGCGCTACAGGGGGAGGTAATCAGCCCCAGCATTTT. This gives the protein CASATGGGNQPQHF. This rearrangement joins TRBV27 to TRBJ1-5; 8 nucleotides line up with TRBD1. V shed 8 bases and J 4 bases; nucleotides not matched to a gene: 7. The CDR3 has 14 amino acids. Per germline, CDR1 MNHEY and CDR2 SMNVEV (reference sequence).

This clone turned up a few times. The rearrangement links TRBV19 to TRBJ1-5; D gene unclear. V lost 5 bases and J lost 0, with 5 bases in between. Germline CDR1 is LNHDA and CDR2 is SQIVND (reference sequence). This CDR3 comprises 13 residues. CDR3 in DNA: TGTGCCAGTAGTGCAGATAGCAATCAGCCCCAGCATTTT. It is translated as CASSADSNQPQHF.

The chain uses TRBV28 and TRBJ2-2; D not resolved. This CDR3 has 15 amino acids. Trimming pared 2 bases from V and 7 bases from J, leaving 14 bases between. The V gene's germline CDR1 is MDHEN and CDR2 SYDVKM. CDR3 sequence: CASSLGTIRFGELFF. The CDR3 DNA follows: TGTGCCAGCAGTTTAGGCACAATCAGATTCGGGGAGCTGTTTTTT.

The chain couples TRBV4-3 to TRBJ1-6; D gene unclear. Trimming cost V 1 base and J 5 bases, with 15 bases left between them. The CDR3 is 17 amino acids. CDR1 is LGHNA, CDR2 YSLEER, per germline. The CDR3 nucleotides are TGCGCCAGCAGCCAAGGTCACCCTAAAGTGGATAATTCACCCCTCCACTTT. Translated, it gives CASSQGHPKVDNSPLHF.